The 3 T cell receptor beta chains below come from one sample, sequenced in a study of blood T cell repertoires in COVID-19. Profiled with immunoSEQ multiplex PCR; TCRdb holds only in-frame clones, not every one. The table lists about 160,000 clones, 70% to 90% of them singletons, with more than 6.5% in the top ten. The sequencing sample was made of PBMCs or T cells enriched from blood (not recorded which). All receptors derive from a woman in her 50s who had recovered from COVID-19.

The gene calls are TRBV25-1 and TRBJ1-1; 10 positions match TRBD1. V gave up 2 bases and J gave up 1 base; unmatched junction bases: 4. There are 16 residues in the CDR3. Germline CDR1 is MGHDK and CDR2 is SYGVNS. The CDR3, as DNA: TGTGCCAGCAGTGAAGGACAGGGGGTTCCGAACACTGAAGCTTTCTTT. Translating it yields CASSEGQGVPNTEAFF.

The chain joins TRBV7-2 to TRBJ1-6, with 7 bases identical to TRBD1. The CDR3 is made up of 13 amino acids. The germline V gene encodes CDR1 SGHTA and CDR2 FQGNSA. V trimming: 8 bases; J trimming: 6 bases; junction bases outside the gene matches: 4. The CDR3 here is CASHRGGNSPLHF. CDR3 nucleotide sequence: TGTGCCAGCCACAGGGGAGGTAATTCACCCCTCCACTTT.

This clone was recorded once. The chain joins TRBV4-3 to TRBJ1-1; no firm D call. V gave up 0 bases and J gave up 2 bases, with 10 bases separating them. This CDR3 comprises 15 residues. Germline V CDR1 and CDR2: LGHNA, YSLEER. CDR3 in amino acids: CASSQDHQVNTEAFF. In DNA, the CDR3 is TGCGCCAGCAGCCAAGATCACCAGGTAAACACTGAAGCTTTCTTT.